Below, 25 T cell receptor beta chains from the same sample are listed, as sequenced in a study of T cells in Graves' hyperthyroidism and ophthalmopathy. Amplification targeted TCR beta CDR3 regions from RNA transcripts. HTBI primers were used for first-round RT-PCR of the TCR CDR3. One entry per CDR3 protein results from TCRdb running MiXCR on the multiplex PCR reads. The sample holds roughly 250,000 distinct CDR3 sequences, roughly 15% seen once. Sequenced sample: blood. The receptors were sampled from a woman between 40 and 50 years old with Graves' hyperthyroidism that later progressed to Graves' ophthalmopathy.

At least ten counts were recorded for this clonotype. The chain joins TRBV27 to TRBJ1-6, with 8 nucleotides matching TRBD1. Germline assignment: CDR1 MNHEY and CDR2 SMNVEV (reference sequence). This CDR3 is 16 amino acids long. The V segment lost 4 bases and the J segment 8 bases; nucleotides outside the gene matches: 10. CDR3 residues: CASSCDRGERYSPLHF. CDR3 nucleotides: TGTGCCAGCAGTTGCGACAGGGGAGAAAGGTATTCACCCCTCCACTTT.

This clonotype was seen ten or more times. The gene calls are TRBV28 and TRBJ1-1; 7 bases fit TRBD1. V gave up 6 bases and J gave up 3 bases; unmatched junction bases: 7. Germline V gene lookup returns CDR1 MDHEN and CDR2 SYDVKM. This CDR3 comprises 14 residues. CDR3 coding DNA: TGTGCCAGCAGGAGACAGGGCGGGCACACTGAAGCTTTCTTT. As protein: CASRRQGGHTEAFF.

Many counts were recorded for this clonotype. The genes are TRBV5-1 and TRBJ2-1; TRBD1 might be the D (6 bases). This CDR3 has 17 amino acids. With 0 bases removed from V and 7 bases from J, the gap between germline ends came to 20 bases. Germline CDR1 SGHRS, CDR2 YFSETQ. In nucleotides, the CDR3 is TGCGCCAGCAGCTTGGACCTTCCGGGACATGAGATTAATGAGCAGTTCTTC. Translation: CASSLDLPGHEINEQFF.

This clonotype has at least ten counts. The J gene is TRBJ2-7, the V gene TRBV5-1; D is undetermined. CDR1 SGHRS and CDR2 YFSETQ come from the germline V gene. The CDR3 sequence is 11 residues long. The V gene lost 7 bases and the J gene lost 4 bases, with 9 bases spanning the gap. The CDR3 protein is CASFRIYEQYF. In DNA form, the CDR3 reads TGCGCCAGCTTTAGGATTTACGAGCAGTACTTC.

This clonotype has ten or more counts. The chain is built from TRBV5-1 and TRBJ2-1, with 12 positions matching TRBD2. This CDR3 has 15 residues. In germline, CDR1 is SGHRS, CDR2 YFSETQ. The V gene end was trimmed by 2 bases and the J gene end by 7 bases; junction bases not matched to a gene: 4. The CDR3 DNA sequence: TGCGCCAGCAGCTTTTGGACTAGCGGGGCAAATGAGCAGTTCTTC. This translates into CASSFWTSGANEQFF.

In its sample, this clonotype was seen many times. The rearrangement joins TRBV28 to TRBJ2-4, with 9 bases aligning to TRBD1. CDR1 and CDR2 (germline): MDHEN, SYDVKM. The CDR3 spans 13 residues. The J segment lost 4 bases and the V segment lost 7 bases, leaving 2 bases of the junction unmatched. CDR3 region: CASTGQGKNIQYF. The CDR3 DNA reads TGTGCCAGCACCGGACAGGGGAAAAACATTCAGTACTTC.

This clonotype was observed many times. The chain has TRBV27 and TRBJ2-6; D uncertain. The CDR3 has 18 amino acids. V dropped 2 bases and J dropped 2 bases, with 16 bases sitting between them. Per the germline V gene, CDR1 is MNHEY and CDR2 is SMNVEV (reference sequence). CDR3 sequence (DNA): TGTGCCAGCAGTTTAAAGCCCGTCGACGTGGCTGGGGCCAACGTCCTGACTTTC. Protein sequence: CASSLKPVDVAGANVLTF. Based on the CDR3 plus reference TRBV27 and TRBJ2-6, the full variable domain is EAQVTQNPRYLITVTGKKLTVTCSQNMNHEYMSWYRQDPGLGLRQIYYSMNVEVTDKGDVPEGYKVSRKEKRNFPLILESPSPNQTSLYFCASSLKPVDVAGANVLTFGAGSRLTVL.

The rearrangement links TRBV13 to TRBJ2-3; D uncertain. Germline values: CDR1 PRHDT, CDR2 FYEKMQ (reference sequence). The CDR3 covers 12 residues. V was shortened by 5 bases and J by 2 bases, with 5 bases between the two germline ends. CDR3 coding DNA: TGTGCCAGCAGCGCCCTCACAGATACGCAGTATTTT. Its translation is CASSALTDTQYF.

This clonotype was observed many times. The chain is built from TRBV9 and TRBJ2-5; D is ambiguous. V was shortened by 4 bases and J by 0 bases, with 10 bases between the two germline ends. The CDR3 is made up of 14 amino acids. Germline V gene data show CDR1 as SGDLS and CDR2 as YYNGEE. The CDR3 spells CASSPNDYQETQYF. CDR3 sequence (DNA): TGTGCCAGCAGCCCGAACGACTACCAAGAGACCCAGTACTTC.

In this sample, this clonotype turned up many times. CDR3 in amino acids: CASRFRGTSNQPQHF. The CDR3 nucleotides are TGTGCCAGCAGATTCCGGGGAACTAGCAATCAGCCCCAGCATTTT. The chain uses TRBV6-1 and TRBJ1-5; no firm D call. The germline CDR1 and CDR2 sequences are MNHNS and SASEGT. V dropped 6 bases and J dropped 0 bases, with 12 bases sitting between them. This CDR3 region has 15 residues.

Many counts were recorded for this clonotype. The chain recombines TRBV12-3 or TRBV12-4 with TRBJ2-3, with no clear D. Trimming stripped 2 bases from V and 6 bases from J, with 18 bases between. This CDR3 region has 16 residues. The CDR3 sequence: CASSLRPFSDMDTQYF. CDR3 bases: TGTGCCAGCAGTTTACGCCCCTTCAGTGATATGGATACGCAGTATTTT.

This clonotype was counted at least ten times. The chain links TRBV18 to TRBJ2-7; D is undetermined. This CDR3 contains 15 residues. Looked up from germline, CDR1 is KGHSH and CDR2 is LQKENI. The V end was cut by 4 bases, the J end by 1 base, with 14 bases between. The CDR3 loop reads CASSLGVPWSYEQYF. DNA of the CDR3: TGTGCCAGCTCACTGGGCGTCCCTTGGTCCTACGAGCAGTACTTC.

The sample holds one count of this clonotype. The chain couples TRBV20-1 to TRBJ2-1; D is ambiguous. Trimming cost V 3 bases and J 6 bases, with 27 bases left between them. The CDR3 totals 18 residues. CDR1 and CDR2 (germline): DFQATT, SNEGSKA (reference sequence). CDR3 region: CSASLSHVSNLRVNEQFF. Written as DNA, the CDR3 is TGCAGTGCTAGCCTGAGTCATGTCTCGAACCTAAGGGTCAATGAGCAGTTCTTC.

The chain is built from TRBV2 and TRBJ2-1; TRBD2 might be the D (5 bases). Per the germline V gene, CDR1 is SNHLY and CDR2 is FYNNEI. CDR3 length: 16 amino acids. V was clipped by 7 bases and J by 0 bases, with 16 bases between them. The CDR3 DNA reads as TGTGCCAGCACGCCTCATGGGCTAGCCTCCTACAATGAGCAGTTCTTC. Its translation: CASTPHGLASYNEQFF.

This clonotype was counted at least ten times. V is TRBV27 and J is TRBJ2-7; a possible D gene is TRBD1 (5 bases). V was clipped by 0 bases and J by 4 bases, with 16 bases between them. Germline loops: CDR1 MNHEY, CDR2 SMNVEV (reference sequence). The CDR3 contains 16 residues. The CDR3, as DNA: TGTGCCAGCAGTTTATCAATGGGGCCTCTTGGGTACGAGCAGTACTTC. Protein sequence: CASSLSMGPLGYEQYF.

The table lists this clonotype with many counts. The gene calls are TRBV27 and TRBJ2-1; 7 bases fit TRBD1. The CDR3 consists of 16 residues. Unmatched junction bases numbered 19, after V lost 8 bases and J lost 9 bases. The germline gives CDR1 MNHEY, CDR2 SMNVEV (reference sequence). Written as DNA, the CDR3 is TGTGCCAGCCATTGGGGCGGACAGGAGAAGAGGGGTGAGCAGTTCTTC. This translates into CASHWGGQEKRGEQFF.

This clonotype was seen ten or more times. V is TRBV27 and J is TRBJ2-3, with TRBD1 matching 9 bases. The CDR3 totals 15 residues. Trimming cost V 5 bases and J 7 bases; bases outside gene matches: 10. Germline V gives CDR1 MNHEY, CDR2 SMNVEV (reference sequence). CDR3 in amino acids: CASSITGGAVHTQYF. The CDR3 DNA reads TGTGCCAGCAGTATCACAGGGGGCGCGGTACATACGCAGTATTTT.

This clonotype was detected many times. The chain couples TRBV28 to TRBJ1-1; D unclear. The germline gives CDR1 MDHEN, CDR2 SYDVKM. V was cut by 4 bases and J by 6 bases, with 18 bases left in between. The CDR3 is 15 amino acids. This CDR3 is CASSSPGNIGAEAFF. The DNA of the CDR3 is TGTGCCAGCAGTTCACCGGGGAACATCGGCGCTGAAGCTTTCTTT.

In its sample, this clonotype was seen many times. V is TRBV2 and J is TRBJ2-7; 8 nucleotides match TRBD2. The V and J ends lost 8 bases and 0 bases, in that order; junction bases with no gene match: 12. CDR1 and CDR2 (germline): SNHLY, FYNNEI. The CDR3 consists of 16 residues. The CDR3 reads CASCPPTSGSSYEQYF. CDR3 in DNA: TGTGCCAGCTGTCCCCCTACTAGCGGCAGCTCCTACGAGCAGTACTTC.

Comment on this clonotype: One end of the junction fails to match germline, which may point to a read error. The rearrangement links TRBV12-3 or TRBV12-4 to TRBJ1-1; maybe TRBD1 (6 bases). The CDR3 is made up of 21 amino acids. CDR3 bases: TGTGCCAGCAGTCAAGTGGGCCTGCGGGACACGTACGGAAAAGGGAACACTGAAGCTTTATTT. Translation: CASSQVGLRDTYGKGNTEALF.

This clonotype was observed many times. The CDR3 region has the DNA TGTGCCAGCAGCGACCCTGTCTTCTTTAATGAGCAGTTCTTC. This codes for CASSDPVFFNEQFF. The V gene is TRBV9, the J gene TRBJ2-1; D gene unclear. V gave up 3 bases and J gave up 7 bases, with 14 bases separating them. Looked up from germline, CDR1 is SGDLS and CDR2 is YYNGEE. This CDR3 is 14 amino acids long.

This clonotype was counted ten times or more. The chain employs TRBV2 and TRBJ2-2; tentatively, D is TRBD2 (5 bases). V shed 6 bases and J shed 7 bases, with 9 bases lying between them. CDR3 length: 12 amino acids. Germline values: CDR1 SNHLY, CDR2 FYNNEI. The CDR3 coding sequence is TGTGCCAGCAGGGGAGCTGTCGGGGAGCTGTTTTTT. It encodes CASRGAVGELFF.

There are many counts of this clonotype. The V and J genes are TRBV10-3 and TRBJ2-7, with a tentative D call TRBD1 (5 bases). The germline CDR1 and CDR2 sequences are ENHRY and SYGVKD. Trimming pared 3 bases from V and 3 bases from J, leaving 24 bases between. The length of the CDR3 is 18 residues. The CDR3, as DNA: TGTGCCATCAGTGATCCGCTAAAACGACAGCGACTCTACTACGAGCAGTACTTC. This codes for CAISDPLKRQRLYYEQYF.

This clonotype showed up many times. The V gene is TRBV24-1, the J gene TRBJ2-7, with D unresolved. This CDR3 is built from 14 residues. From germline, CDR1 is KGHDR and CDR2 SFDVKD. V lost 9 bases and J 7 bases, leaving 21 bases between the germline ends. The DNA for the CDR3 is TGTGCCACCGTGGGCCAGTCGAGAACAAGGGAGCAGTACTTC. Its translation is CATVGQSRTREQYF.

There are many counts of this clonotype. The chain carries TRBV13 and TRBJ1-1; 7 bases are shared with TRBD1. Germline CDR1 PRHDT, CDR2 FYEKMQ (reference sequence). V shed 5 bases, J shed 1 base, and the junction held 4 bases outside the gene matches. The CDR3 loop spans 14 amino acids. CDR3 coding DNA: TGTGCCAGCAGCGAGGGACAGTCGAACACTGAAGCTTTCTTT. Its protein product is CASSEGQSNTEAFF.